The 13 T cell receptor beta chains below come from one sample, sequenced in a study of Ad26.COV2.S vaccination and SARS-CoV-2 variants. Treatment of the sample: approximately 18 received Ad26.COV2.S at low or high dose, single or two shots; about 5 received placebo; per-sample allocation not given. The study sampled participants on day 63 after the first vaccine or placebo injection. Assay: immunoSEQ multiplex PCR; the TCRdb copy retains only in-frame clones and omits some. The table has 300,000 to 400,000 clones, about 82% seen once. The sequenced sample was peripheral blood, obtained in a trial of Ad26.COV2.S vaccine versus placebo. All receptors derive from a person between 18 and 59 years old who received the Ad26.COV2.S COVID-19 vaccine or a placebo.

V usage is TRBV7-9 and J usage is TRBJ2-7; TRBD1 aligns across 8 bases. This CDR3 has 15 residues. V shed 4 bases and J 3 bases; nucleotides not matched to a gene: 8. Germline V gene data show CDR1 as SEHNR and CDR2 as FQNEAQ (reference sequence). For the CDR3, the DNA is TGTGCCAGCAGCTCCACGGACAGGGCGAGCTACGAGCAGTACTTC. It specifies CASSSTDRASYEQYF.

V gene TRBV2 combines with J gene TRBJ1-1; TRBD1 aligns across 9 bases. The CDR3 contains 15 residues. The trim removed 8 bases at V and 2 bases at J, leaving 9 bases unmatched. Germline lookup yields CDR1 SNHLY and CDR2 FYNNEI. This chain's CDR3 is CASRSQQGANTEAFF. As DNA, the CDR3 is TGTGCCAGCCGAAGCCAACAGGGGGCCAACACTGAAGCTTTCTTT.

This CDR3 is CASSVGGGNIQYF. DNA of the CDR3: TGTGCCAGCAGCGTAGGGGGAGGAAACATTCAGTACTTC. The chain couples TRBV9 to TRBJ2-4; D may be TRBD2 (6 bases). Germline V gene lookup returns CDR1 SGDLS and CDR2 YYNGEE. The CDR3 consists of 13 residues. V was cut by 0 bases and J by 6 bases, with 7 bases left in between.

The V call is TRBV19, the J call TRBJ1-1; tentative D call: TRBD1 (6 bases). CDR1 LNHDA and CDR2 SQIVND come from the germline V gene (reference sequence). Trimming left V 7 bases short and J 2 bases short, with 11 bases between. CDR3 length equals 13 residues. The CDR3 sequence: CASKGGRNTEAFF. CDR3 bases: TGTGCCAGTAAGGGGGGGCGCAACACTGAAGCTTTCTTT. The full variable domain, with the rest looked up from reference TRBV19 and TRBJ1-1, is DGGITQSPKYLFRKEGQNVTLSCEQNLNHDAMYWYRQDPGQGLRLIYYSQIVNDFQKGDIAEGYSVSREKKESFPLTVTSAQKNPTAFYLCASKGGRNTEAFFGQGTRLTVV.

The V and J genes are TRBV7-2 and TRBJ1-2, with D hard to call. Trimming took off 1 base at V and 7 bases at J, with 19 bases between the two ends. Germline CDR1 reads SGHTA; CDR2 reads FQGNSA. CDR3 size: 16 residues. CDR3 nucleotide sequence: TGTGCCAGCAGCTTAGATTTTGCTCCCGCATCTAGTGGCTACACCTTC. Translated, it gives CASSLDFAPASSGYTF.

This clone is a singleton in its sample. This rearrangement joins TRBV19 to TRBJ1-2, with TRBD1 matching 7 bases. Trimming cost V 2 bases and J 3 bases; bases outside gene matches: 3. This CDR3 region has 14 residues. Germline CDR1 LNHDA, CDR2 SQIVND (reference sequence). CDR3 nucleotide sequence: TGTGCCAGTAGTATAAGGGGGCGCGACTATGGCTACACCTTC. Amino acid sequence: CASSIRGRDYGYTF.

The DNA for the CDR3 is TGTGCCAGCAGCTCGACAGGGGATAGCTACGAGCAGTACTTC. This codes for CASSSTGDSYEQYF. The chain is built from TRBV5-5 and TRBJ2-7; TRBD1 agrees at 8 bases. In germline, CDR1 is SGHKS, CDR2 YYEKEE (reference sequence). The CDR3 consists of 14 residues. V shed 3 bases, J shed 3 bases, and the junction held 5 bases outside the gene matches.

The chain has TRBV7-2 and TRBJ1-5; TRBD1 agrees at 9 bases. The germline gives CDR1 SGHTA, CDR2 FQGNSA. This CDR3 is 15 amino acids long. J lost 3 bases, V lost 4 bases, and 4 bases had no gene match. The CDR3, as DNA: TGTGCCAGCAGCTCAGGACAGGGGTACAATCAGCCCCAGCATTTT. Its translation is CASSSGQGYNQPQHF. Full variable domain (outside the CDR3, taken from reference TRBV7-2 and TRBJ1-5): GAGVSQSPSNKVTEKGKDVELRCDPISGHTALYWYRQSLGQGLEFLIYFQGNSAPDKSGLPSDRFSAERTGGSVSTLTIQRTQQEDSAVYLCASSSGQGYNQPQHFGDGTRLSIL.

The CDR3 sequence is CASSPPRTGPYEQYF. DNA of the CDR3: TGTGCCAGCTCACCACCGAGGACAGGGCCCTACGAGCAGTACTTC. The chain joins TRBV18 to TRBJ2-7, with 8 bases aligning to TRBD1. The V and J ends lost 0 bases and 2 bases, in that order; junction bases with no gene match: 3. CDR3 size: 15 residues. Per germline, CDR1 KGHSH and CDR2 LQKENI.

This clone occurred many times. This chain joins TRBV2 and TRBJ1-4, with a tentative D call TRBD1 (6 bases). The length of the CDR3 is 14 residues. Germline CDR1 and CDR2: SNHLY and FYNNEI. Between the trimmed V and J ends, which lost 7 bases and 0 bases, there was a span of 9 bases. The CDR3 nucleotides are TGTGCCAGCATACAGGGTGCAACTAATGAAAAACTGTTTTTT. Translating gives CASIQGATNEKLFF.

As concerns this clone: At one end the junction does not follow the germline gene, possibly because of a read error. V is TRBV6-1 and J is TRBJ1-1; 8 nucleotides line up with TRBD1. This CDR3 is built from 15 residues. Germline V lookup: CDR1 MNHNS, CDR2 SASEGT. The CDR3 bases are TGTGCCAGCAGCGAAGACAGGGGATCGAACACTGAAGCTTTCTTT. Translated, it gives CASSEDRGSNTEAFF.

This clone was seen a handful of times. This sequence joins TRBV7-2 and TRBJ2-2; D may correspond to TRBD1 or TRBD2 (5 bases each). This CDR3 contains 14 residues. Trimming pared 2 bases from V and 5 bases from J, leaving 9 bases between. The germline V gene encodes CDR1 SGHTA and CDR2 FQGNSA. The CDR3 region has the DNA TGTGCCAGCAGCTTACCGAGGGGAACCGGGGAGCTGTTTTTT. Protein product: CASSLPRGTGELFF.

V is TRBV12-3 or TRBV12-4 and J is TRBJ1-2; D call uncertain. The V gene lost 6 bases and the J gene lost 6 bases, with 11 bases spanning the gap. The CDR3 runs to 12 residues. The CDR3 DNA reads as TGTGCCAGCAGCCGTGAGAGGGATGGCTACACCTTC. It yields the protein CASSRERDGYTF.